This TCR beta chain was obtained from a study of CD8 T cells in Susac syndrome (dated by TCRdb to between 2018 and 2021). Turning to the overall study: Whether CD8+ T cell activation and differentiation in Susac syndrome was antigen driven was tested using repertoire sequencing. CD8+ T cell repertoire clonality was compared between some 12 healthy donors, approximately 14 Susac syndrome patients and roughly 15 multiple sclerosis patients. Points the paper makes about the study in general: The number of individuals in the TCR sequencing and HLA analysis was acknowledged as relatively small.

Notes on this clonotype: Its antigen remains unidentified. Within one base of it there is no much larger clone, and no base qualities were kept.

CDR1 LGHNA and CDR2 YNFKEQ are derived from the germline V gene. The cysteine opens and the phenylalanine closes a CDR3 of 13 amino acids. Only the CDR3 DNA stays, 39 bases, in frame from base 1. Trimming removed 0 bases from V and 3 bases from J, leaving 5 bases between the germline ends. RNA was extracted with the RNeasy kit and about 0.45 to 1 ug was reverse transcribed using random hexamers. The immunoSEQ multiplex PCR assay, covering 54 Vbeta and 13 Jbeta segments, was used to amplify TCR beta CDR3 regions. To correct PCR amplification bias, a synthetic template baseline was used for both primer optimization and computational correction. The authors processed their data as follows. Reads were assigned to V, D and J genes according to IMGT and analyzed in immunoSEQ Analyzer, with only productive sequences retained. Clonality was computed as one minus Shannon entropy normalized by log2 of the number of productive unique sequences. For each patient and control, public and private clones were evaluated among the 100 most prevalent clones. A clone was defined as Susac-specific if it was absent from the healthy and MS cohorts, from 1052 published viral clones and from other ImmuneACCESS disease sequences. In TCRdb, the public reads were trimmed at Q25 with fastp and aligned with MiXCR, with productive beta chains retained. Merged by CDR3 protein, the rows form single entries marked with the most common genes and DNA. The V and J calls and clone size are TCRdb's, not the authors'. The sample profile shows under 150,000 distinct CDR3 sequences; around 75% of them were found once. Roughly 0.5% of the sample is in the top ten clones.

Peripheral blood CD8+ and CD4+ T cells from healthy donors, Susac syndrome patients and multiple sclerosis patients were profiled by high-throughput TCR beta sequencing. The multiple sclerosis controls were treatment-naive patients who had stable or active relapsing-remitting disease and met the revised McDonald criteria. Bulk CD8+ and CD4+ T cells were purified by magnetic negative isolation, while CD8+ TEMRA cells were enriched using FACS. Blood was collected in EDTA tubes and processed within 24 hours, with PBMCs isolated through density gradient centrifugation. PBMCs intended for TCR sequencing were cryopreserved in liquid nitrogen and thawed later in a water bath at 37 degrees C. The sorted or isolated CD4+, CD8+ and CD8+ TEMRA cells had a purity of 90% or higher.

The rearranged segments are TRBV4-2 and TRBJ1-2; the D gene remains uncertain. The receptor comes from a human donor with multiple sclerosis. Specimen: CD8+ T cells from PBMCs. CDR3 reads: CASSQDSYYGYTF. The nucleotide sequence is given as TGTGCCAGCAGCCAAGACTCTTACTATGGCTACACCTTC.